Below, 30 T cell receptor beta chains from the same sample are listed, as sequenced in a study of Ad26.COV2.S vaccination and SARS-CoV-2 variants. Produced via immunoSEQ multiplex PCR; TCRdb's table is partial and in-frame only. The table has about 400,000 clones, about nine tenths seen once. Treatment meaning: about 20 received Ad26.COV2.S at low or high dose, single or two shots; several received placebo; per-sample allocation not given. Sampling was done on day 63 after the first vaccine or placebo injection. Specimen: peripheral blood, collected in a trial of Ad26.COV2.S vaccine versus placebo. These receptors came from a person between 18 and 65 years old who received the Ad26.COV2.S COVID-19 vaccine or a placebo.

This chain links TRBV13 with TRBJ1-1; TRBD1 agrees at 7 bases. Losses at the gene ends were 7 bases for V and 4 bases for J; bases not matched to a gene: 12. This CDR3 is built from 15 residues. From germline, CDR1 is PRHDT and CDR2 FYEKMQ (reference sequence). This CDR3 reads CASNSGTAKTTEAFF. The CDR3 bases are TGTGCCAGCAACTCCGGGACAGCGAAGACCACTGAAGCTTTCTTT.

The chain combines TRBV14 with TRBJ2-7; no clear D. Trimming left V 0 bases short and J 2 bases short, with 8 bases between. Germline CDR1 SGHDN, CDR2 FVKESK. CDR3 length: 14 residues. The DNA of the CDR3 is TGTGCCAGCAGCCAAGAGAAGGTTGCCTACGAGCAGTACTTC. The encoded protein is CASSQEKVAYEQYF.

The J gene is TRBJ2-7, the V gene TRBV27, with D possibly TRBD1 on 5 matching bases. This CDR3 has 14 amino acids. CDR1 and CDR2 from the germline V gene are MNHEY and SMNVEV (reference sequence). With 2 bases removed from V and 2 bases from J, the gap between germline ends came to 10 bases. CDR3 nucleotide sequence: TGTGCCAGCAGTTTAGGGGCAGGGACCTACGAGCAGTACTTC. Encoded protein: CASSLGAGTYEQYF.

The chain combines TRBV3-1 (or the pseudogene TRBV3-2) with TRBJ2-5; 13 bases fit TRBD2. The CDR3 sequence is 17 residues long. Losses at the gene ends were 4 bases for V and 4 bases for J; bases not matched to a gene: 9. Germline lookup yields CDR1 LGHDT and CDR2 YNNKEL (reference sequence). CDR3 nucleotides: TGTGCCAGCAGCCCAGGCGGACTAGCGGGAGTCAGAGAGACCCAGTACTTC. Its protein is CASSPGGLAGVRETQYF.

This chain links TRBV7-2 with TRBJ2-7; TRBD1 might be the D (6 bases). CDR3 size: 15 residues. Trimming stripped 1 base from V and 0 bases from J, with 10 bases between. From germline, CDR1 is SGHTA and CDR2 FQGNSA. This CDR3 reads CASSLVGQSSYEQYF. For the CDR3, the DNA is TGTGCCAGCAGCTTAGTCGGACAGAGCTCCTACGAGCAGTACTTC. The entire variable domain, with the rest obtained from reference TRBV7-2 and TRBJ2-7, is as follows: GAGVSQSPSNKVTEKGKDVELRCDPISGHTALYWYRQSLGQGLEFLIYFQGNSAPDKSGLPSDRFSAERTGGSVSTLTIQRTQQEDSAVYLCASSLVGQSSYEQYFGPGTRLTVT.

V usage is TRBV5-4 and J usage is TRBJ2-1, with 8 bases lining up with TRBD1. CDR3 size: 14 residues. The trim removed 1 base at V and 8 bases at J, leaving 5 bases unmatched. The germline CDR1 and CDR2 sequences are SGHNT and YYREEE (reference sequence). The CDR3 bases are TGTGCCAGCAGCTTGCAGGGGGCTAGGGATGAGCAGTTCTTC. It yields the protein CASSLQGARDEQFF. The full variable domain, in which reference TRBV5-4 and TRBJ2-1 provide the parts outside the CDR3, is ETGVTQSPTHLIKTRGQQVTLRCSSQSGHNTVSWYQQALGQGPQFIFQYYREEENGRGNFPPRFSGLQFPNYSSELNVNALELDDSALYLCASSLQGARDEQFFGPGTRLTVL.

The chain joins TRBV6-1 to TRBJ2-1; D tentatively reads TRBD1 or TRBD2 (5 bases each). V was pared by 1 base and J by 8 bases, with 6 bases between. Per the germline V gene, CDR1 is MNHNS and CDR2 is SASEGT. This CDR3 is built from 12 residues. The CDR3 spells CASSEVGDEQFF. The CDR3 region has the DNA TGTGCCAGCAGTGAAGTGGGGGATGAGCAGTTCTTC.

A note on this clone: The germline gene is not matched at one end of the junction; a read error may be the cause. V usage is TRBV7-7 and J usage is TRBJ2-2; D may be TRBD2 (6 bases). CDR3 length equals 15 residues. In germline, CDR1 is SSHAT, CDR2 FNYEAQ (reference sequence). CDR3 sequence: CASSLSRGGTGELFF. The CDR3 DNA is TGTGCTAGCAGCTTAAGTAGGGGAGGCACCGGGGAGCTGTTTTTT.

The chain links TRBV5-1 to TRBJ2-7, with 10 positions matching TRBD1. CDR3 length: 16 residues. Germline lookup yields CDR1 SGHRS and CDR2 YFSETQ. Trimming removed 2 bases from V and 4 bases from J; junction bases left unmatched: 9. For the CDR3, the DNA is TGCGCCAGCAGCTTTACTAGGACAGGGGGAGTTTACGAGCAGTACTTC. This gives the protein CASSFTRTGGVYEQYF.

The chain employs TRBV28 and TRBJ2-7; 12 nucleotides agree with TRBD2. The V and J ends lost 4 bases and 2 bases, in that order; junction bases with no gene match: 15. The CDR3 is made up of 19 amino acids. CDR1 MDHEN and CDR2 SYDVKM come from the germline V gene. The CDR3 bases are TGTGCCAGCAGTTGGGGAGGACTAGCGGGAATGCCGGGCACCTACGAGCAGTACTTC. Amino acids: CASSWGGLAGMPGTYEQYF. The variable domain in full, with the rest retrieved from reference TRBV28 and TRBJ2-7, is DVKVTQSSRYLVKRTGEKVFLECVQDMDHENMFWYRQDPGLGLRLIYFSYDVKMKEKGDIPEGYSVSREKKERFSLILESASTNQTSMYLCASSWGGLAGMPGTYEQYFGPGTRLTVT.

This chain links TRBV7-9 with TRBJ2-3; 7 nucleotides align to TRBD2. V shed 5 bases, J shed 4 bases, and the junction held 9 bases outside the gene matches. CDR3 length equals 15 residues. Germline CDR1 and CDR2: SEHNR and FQNEAQ (reference sequence). CDR3 DNA sequence: TGTGCCAGCAGCGTGGGACTACCGAGCGCAGATACGCAGTATTTT. Protein: CASSVGLPSADTQYF.

V usage is TRBV29-1 and J usage is TRBJ1-1; D might be TRBD1 (5 bases). Trimming shortened V by 2 bases and J by 10 bases, and 8 bases separated the two germline ends. This CDR3 is built from 10 residues. Germline loops: CDR1 SQVTM, CDR2 ANQGSEA. In nucleotides, the CDR3 is TGCAGCGTTGAACCCGGGGGAGCTTTCTTT. Its protein is CSVEPGGAFF.

The chain employs TRBV6-4 and TRBJ2-1; D is unresolved. CDR1 and CDR2 (germline): MRHNA, SNTAGT. The CDR3 runs 14 residues. The V gene lost 3 bases and the J gene lost 13 bases, with 19 bases spanning the gap. DNA for the CDR3: TGTGCCAGCAGTGAAAGTGTCGTCGGTAAGCGTCAGTTCTTC. Translated, it gives CASSESVVGKRQFF.

The genes are TRBV5-5 and TRBJ2-3; tentatively, D is TRBD2 (6 bases). V was shortened by 3 bases and J by 1 base, with 15 bases between the two germline ends. The CDR3 spans 16 residues. Germline CDR1 is SGHKS and CDR2 is YYEKEE (reference sequence). The CDR3 is CASSWGELGGTDTQYF. The CDR3 region has the DNA TGTGCCAGCAGCTGGGGGGAACTAGGCGGCACAGATACGCAGTATTTT.

The chain has TRBV7-9 and TRBJ1-6; D possibly corresponds to TRBD1 (5 bases). This CDR3 has 15 amino acids. Looked up from germline, CDR1 is SEHNR and CDR2 is FQNEAQ (reference sequence). V lost 2 bases and J lost 7, with 12 bases in between. In DNA form, the CDR3 reads TGTGCCAGCAGCTTAAGAGGGGTTCAGAATTCACCCCTCCACTTT. Its protein is CASSLRGVQNSPLHF.

The V and J genes are TRBV6-4 and TRBJ2-1; 9 bases fit TRBD2. This CDR3 has 14 amino acids. The V gene's germline CDR1 is MRHNA and CDR2 SNTAGT. V shed 3 bases, J shed 3 bases, and the junction held 0 bases outside the gene matches. CDR3 DNA: TGTGCCAGCAGTGATAGCGGGGGCTACAATGAGCAGTTCTTC. It yields the protein CASSDSGGYNEQFF.

The CDR3 DNA follows: TGTGCCAGCTCTGCGACTAGCGGGTTCCAAGAGACCCAGTACTTC. It codes for CASSATSGFQETQYF. J is TRBJ2-5 and V is TRBV6-5; TRBD2 aligns across 10 bases. V trimming: 8 bases; J trimming: 1 base; junction bases outside the gene matches: 7. The V gene's germline CDR1 is MNHEY and CDR2 SVGAGI. The CDR3 is 15 amino acids.

The gene calls are TRBV11-2 and TRBJ1-4, with TRBD1 as a possible D gene (5 bases). Deletions cut 3 bases from V and 3 bases from J, with 14 bases between. Germline assignment: CDR1 SGHAT and CDR2 FQNNGV. CDR3 size: 16 residues. The CDR3 DNA sequence: TGTGCCAGCAGCTTCCAATCAGGGACGGCTAATGAAAAACTGTTTTTT. Amino acid sequence: CASSFQSGTANEKLFF. Together with reference TRBV11-2 and TRBJ1-4, the CDR3 gives the full variable domain: EAGVAQSPRYKIIEKRQSVAFWCNPISGHATLYWYQQILGQGPKLLIQFQNNGVVDDSQLPKDRFSAERLKGVDSTLKIQPAKLEDSAVYLCASSFQSGTANEKLFFGSGTQLSVL.

The rearrangement uses TRBV14 and TRBJ1-4; D is possibly TRBD1 (6 bases). V dropped 3 bases and J dropped 0 bases, with 11 bases sitting between them. This CDR3 contains 16 residues. CDR1 is SGHDN, CDR2 FVKESK, per germline. CDR3 sequence reads: CASSHIQGSTNEKLFF. In DNA form, the CDR3 reads TGTGCCAGCAGCCACATACAGGGCTCAACTAATGAAAAACTGTTTTTT. Using reference TRBV14 and TRBJ1-4 for the parts outside the CDR3, the full variable domain is EAGVTQFPSHSVIEKGQTVTLRCDPISGHDNLYWYRRVMGKEIKFLLHFVKESKQDESGMPNNRFLAERTGGTYSTLKVQPAELEDSGVYFCASSHIQGSTNEKLFFGSGTQLSVL.

The chain employs TRBV6-1 and TRBJ2-7; weak D call: TRBD1 (6 bases). Germline-derived CDR1 and CDR2 are MNHNS and SASEGT. The CDR3 extends over 15 amino acids. With 2 bases removed from V and 0 bases from J, the gap between germline ends came to 11 bases. CDR3 DNA sequence: TGTGCCAGCAGTGAACTAGGACAGAGCTCCTACGAGCAGTACTTC. This codes for CASSELGQSSYEQYF.

The chain joins TRBV9 to TRBJ2-5; 8 positions agree with TRBD2. Trimming removed 0 bases from V and 5 bases from J; junction bases left unmatched: 6. The CDR3 is 15 amino acids. Germline V gene sequence: CDR1 SGDLS, CDR2 YYNGEE. The CDR3: CASSVGTSLLETQYF. In nucleotides, the CDR3 is TGTGCCAGCAGCGTAGGGACTAGCTTACTGGAGACCCAGTACTTC.

The chain recombines TRBV3-1 (or the pseudogene TRBV3-2) with TRBJ2-7, with D perhaps TRBD2 (6 bases). V lost 1 base and J lost 1, with 8 bases in between. The CDR3 sequence is 14 residues long. Germline-derived CDR1 and CDR2 are LGHDT and YNNKEL (reference sequence). Here the CDR3 reads CASSQGGGSYEQYF. The CDR3 DNA follows: TGTGCCAGCAGCCAAGGTGGGGGGTCCTACGAGCAGTACTTC.

The chain uses TRBV14 and TRBJ2-7; D remains ambiguous. CDR1 and CDR2 (germline): SGHDN, FVKESK. The CDR3 has 14 residues. V shed 3 bases and J shed 3 bases, with 12 bases lying between them. The CDR3 reads CASSQVPRVYEQYF. In nucleotides, the CDR3 is TGTGCCAGCAGCCAGGTCCCACGGGTCTACGAGCAGTACTTC.

The chain employs TRBV4-1 and TRBJ2-3, with D perhaps matching TRBD1 (6 bases). The CDR3 is 12 amino acids. Trimming removed 6 bases from V and 6 bases from J, with 10 bases in between. Germline assignment: CDR1 MGHRA and CDR2 YSYEKL. The CDR3 sequence is CASRSGADTQYF. The CDR3 nucleotides read TGCGCCAGCAGGTCAGGGGCGGATACGCAGTATTTT.

J is TRBJ2-2 and V is TRBV25-1; 12 positions agree with TRBD2. This CDR3 contains 16 residues. Germline V gene lookup returns CDR1 MGHDK and CDR2 SYGVNS. V lost 6 bases, J lost 7 bases, and 9 bases stayed unmatched. The CDR3 loop reads CASRLTSGRGHGELFF. DNA for the CDR3: TGTGCCAGCAGACTGACTAGCGGGAGAGGGCACGGGGAGCTGTTTTTT.

The chain couples TRBV6-5 to TRBJ2-3, with D possibly matching TRBD2 (6 bases). Germline assignment: CDR1 MNHEY and CDR2 SVGAGI. This CDR3 has 15 amino acids. Trimming stripped 8 bases from V and 2 bases from J, with 17 bases between. CDR3 residues: CASSVKAGSTDTQYF. CDR3 bases: TGTGCCAGCTCAGTGAAGGCGGGGTCCACAGATACGCAGTATTTT.

The genes are TRBV6-2 or TRBV6-3 and TRBJ2-3, with D maybe TRBD1 (5 bases). Trimming pared 4 bases from V and 2 bases from J, leaving 13 bases between. The germline CDR1 and CDR2 sequences are MNHEY and SVGEGT. This CDR3 has 15 residues. The CDR3: CASSSIGVATDTQYF. The DNA for the CDR3 is TGTGCCAGCAGTTCAATAGGGGTTGCCACAGATACGCAGTATTTT.

This clone occurred a few times. V usage is TRBV10-3 and J usage is TRBJ1-5, with 8 nucleotides matching TRBD1. V shed 6 bases, J shed 1 base, and the junction held 5 bases outside the gene matches. Germline values: CDR1 ENHRY, CDR2 SYGVKD. The CDR3 contains 15 residues. In DNA, the CDR3 is TGTGCCATCAGGTCCGGACAGGGAAGCAATCAGCCCCAGCATTTT. Translating it yields CAIRSGQGSNQPQHF.

The chain employs TRBV28 and TRBJ2-3, with 7 bases that match TRBD2. CDR3 length: 16 amino acids. After removal of 6 bases from V and 0 bases from J, the junction contained 9 bases not matched to a gene. CDR1 is MDHEN and CDR2 is SYDVKM in the germline V gene. In DNA form, the CDR3 reads TGTGCCAGCAGCTTGGGCGGCGGGAGTAGCACAGATACGCAGTATTTT. It yields the protein CASSLGGGSSTDTQYF.

This clone was seen a single time. This chain joins TRBV18 and TRBJ1-1; 7 nucleotides line up with TRBD1. Germline values: CDR1 KGHSH, CDR2 LQKENI. There are 16 residues in the CDR3. With 3 bases clipped from V and 5 bases from J, the junction kept 12 bases outside the gene matches. The CDR3 nucleotides are TGTGCCAGCTCACCCGCCGAACAGGGGTGGTTGACTGAAGCTTTCTTT. It translates to CASSPAEQGWLTEAFF.